The 5 T cell receptor beta chains presented below share a single source sample, sequenced in a study of cytomegalovirus exposure and HLA in healthy donors. Both 60 Vbeta primers and 13 Jbeta primers went into the PCR. TCRdb keeps only in-frame clones here, not all; method: immunoSEQ multiplex PCR. The table includes approximately 130,000 clones, 80% to 90% detected once. The sample consisted of PBMCs. The receptors stem from a woman aged 30 to 39 in good health and CMV-seronegative.

The count of this clone is one. The gene calls are TRBV7-8 and TRBJ2-7; 8 nucleotides align to TRBD1. V lost 5 bases to trimming and J lost 5 bases; unmatched junction nucleotides: 8. Per germline, CDR1 SGHVS and CDR2 FQNEAQ. The CDR3 consists of 14 residues. CDR3 in amino acids: CASSAQRTGNEQYF. Here the CDR3 DNA reads TGTGCCAGCAGCGCACAAAGGACAGGGAACGAGCAGTACTTC.

The chain's CDR3 is CASSPAGLSSPTYEQYF. CDR3 in DNA: TGTGCCAGCTCACCGGCAGGTTTATCATCCCCGACCTACGAGCAGTACTTC. The gene calls are TRBV18 and TRBJ2-7; D remains ambiguous. Trimming shortened V by 3 bases and J by 2 bases, and 20 bases separated the two germline ends. CDR1 KGHSH and CDR2 LQKENI come from the germline V gene. CDR3 length equals 17 residues.

CDR3 sequence: CASSLPGRTDTQYF. In DNA form, the CDR3 reads TGCGCCAGCAGCCTACCGGGTCGCACAGATACGCAGTATTTT. J is TRBJ2-3 and V is TRBV4-1; D is undetermined. The CDR3 has 14 residues. Germline lookup yields CDR1 MGHRA and CDR2 YSYEKL. Trimming cost V 4 bases and J 1 base, with 9 bases left between them.

This clone was detected only a few times. V usage is TRBV25-1 and J usage is TRBJ2-3, with TRBD1 as a possible D gene (5 bases). The CDR3 spans 15 residues. Trimming took off 3 bases at V and 0 bases at J, with 10 bases between the two ends. Germline loops: CDR1 MGHDK, CDR2 SYGVNS. CDR3 sequence: CASSDDSSSTDTQYF. CDR3 bases: TGTGCCAGCAGTGACGACAGCTCTAGCACAGATACGCAGTATTTT.

This chain connects TRBV27 to TRBJ2-5; 8 bases line up with TRBD1. With 5 bases clipped from V and 5 bases from J, the junction kept 10 bases outside the gene matches. In germline, CDR1 is MNHEY, CDR2 SMNVEV (reference sequence). There are 15 residues in the CDR3. This chain's CDR3 is CASSPRDRSGETQYF. In DNA, the CDR3 is TGTGCCAGCAGTCCCCGGGACAGGTCGGGGGAGACCCAGTACTTC.